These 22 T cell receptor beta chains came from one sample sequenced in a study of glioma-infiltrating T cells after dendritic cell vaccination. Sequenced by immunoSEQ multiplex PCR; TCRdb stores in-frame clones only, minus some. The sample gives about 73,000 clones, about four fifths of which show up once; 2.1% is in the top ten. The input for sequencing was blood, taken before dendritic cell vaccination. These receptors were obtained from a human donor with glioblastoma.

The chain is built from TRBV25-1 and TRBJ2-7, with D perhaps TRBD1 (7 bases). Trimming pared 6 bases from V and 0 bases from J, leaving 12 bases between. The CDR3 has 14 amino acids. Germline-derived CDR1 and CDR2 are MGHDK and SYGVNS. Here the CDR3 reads CASRNQGGSYEQYF. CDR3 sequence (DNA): TGTGCCAGCAGGAACCAGGGGGGCTCCTACGAGCAGTACTTC.

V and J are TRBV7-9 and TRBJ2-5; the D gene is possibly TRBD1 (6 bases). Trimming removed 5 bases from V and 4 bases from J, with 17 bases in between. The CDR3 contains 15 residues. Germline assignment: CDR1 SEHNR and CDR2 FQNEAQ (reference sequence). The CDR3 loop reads CASSDTDREGETQYF. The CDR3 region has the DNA TGTGCCAGCAGCGACACGGACAGAGAGGGAGAGACCCAGTACTTC.

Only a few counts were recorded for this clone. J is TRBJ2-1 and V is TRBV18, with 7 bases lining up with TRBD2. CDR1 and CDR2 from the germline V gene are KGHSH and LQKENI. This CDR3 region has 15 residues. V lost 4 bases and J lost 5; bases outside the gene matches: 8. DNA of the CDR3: TGTGCCAGCTCACGTCCGGGACTAACTAACAATGAGCAGTTCTTC. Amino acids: CASSRPGLTNNEQFF.

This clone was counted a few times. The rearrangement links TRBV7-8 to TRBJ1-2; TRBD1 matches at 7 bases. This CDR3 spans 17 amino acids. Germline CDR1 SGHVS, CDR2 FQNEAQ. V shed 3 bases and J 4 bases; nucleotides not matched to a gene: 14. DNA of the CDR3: TGTGCCAGCAGCTTCGTCTTAGGGACAGCAGGAATCTATGGCTACACCTTC. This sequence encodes CASSFVLGTAGIYGYTF.

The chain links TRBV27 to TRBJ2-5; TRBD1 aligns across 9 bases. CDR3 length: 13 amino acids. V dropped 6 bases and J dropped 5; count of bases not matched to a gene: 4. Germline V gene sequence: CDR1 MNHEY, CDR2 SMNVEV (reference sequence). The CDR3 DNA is TGTGCCAGCAGCCACAGGGGGCACGAGACCCAGTACTTC. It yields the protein CASSHRGHETQYF.

CDR3: CASSNGASGPPSWYF. CDR3 nucleotides: TGCGCCAGCAGCAACGGGGCTAGCGGGCCCCCCTCTTGGTACTTC. The chain uses TRBV5-1 and TRBJ2-5; 8 bases line up with TRBD2. The CDR3 contains 15 residues. V lost 4 bases, J lost 13 bases, and 18 bases stayed unmatched. Germline lookup yields CDR1 SGHRS and CDR2 YFSETQ.

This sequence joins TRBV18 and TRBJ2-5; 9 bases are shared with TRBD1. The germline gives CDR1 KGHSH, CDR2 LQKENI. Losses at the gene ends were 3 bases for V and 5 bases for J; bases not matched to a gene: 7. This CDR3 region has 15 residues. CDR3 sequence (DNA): TGTGCCAGCTCACCCAGGACAGGGGAAGGGGAGACCCAGTACTTC. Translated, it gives CASSPRTGEGETQYF.

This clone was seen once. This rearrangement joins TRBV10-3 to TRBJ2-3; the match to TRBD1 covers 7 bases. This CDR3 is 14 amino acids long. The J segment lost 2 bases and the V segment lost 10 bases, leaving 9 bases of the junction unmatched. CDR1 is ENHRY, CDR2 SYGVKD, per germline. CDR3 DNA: TGTGCCACGCTCCGGGACAGCAACACAGATACGCAGTATTTT. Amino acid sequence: CATLRDSNTDTQYF.

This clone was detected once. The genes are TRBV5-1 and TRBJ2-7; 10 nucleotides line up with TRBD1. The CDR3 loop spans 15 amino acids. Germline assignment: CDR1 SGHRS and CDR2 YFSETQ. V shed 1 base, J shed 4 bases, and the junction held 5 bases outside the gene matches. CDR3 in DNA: TGCGCCAGCAGCTTGCACGGGACAGGGGTATACGAGCAGTACTTC. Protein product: CASSLHGTGVYEQYF.

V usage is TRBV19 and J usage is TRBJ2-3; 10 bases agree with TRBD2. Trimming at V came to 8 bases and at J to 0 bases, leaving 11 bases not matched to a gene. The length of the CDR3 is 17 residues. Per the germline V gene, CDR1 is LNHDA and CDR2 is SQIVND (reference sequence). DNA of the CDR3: TGTGCCAGTCGGACCTCGACTAGCGGGTCGAGCACAGATACGCAGTATTTT. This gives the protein CASRTSTSGSSTDTQYF.

The CDR3 nucleotides are TGTGCCAGCAGCTTGGGACAGGGATACACAGATACGCAGTATTTT. Translated, it gives CASSLGQGYTDTQYF. V is TRBV7-2 and J is TRBJ2-3, with 9 bases aligning to TRBD1. This CDR3 is 15 amino acids long. Germline V CDR1 and CDR2: SGHTA, FQGNSA. The trim removed 3 bases at V and 2 bases at J, leaving 3 bases unmatched.

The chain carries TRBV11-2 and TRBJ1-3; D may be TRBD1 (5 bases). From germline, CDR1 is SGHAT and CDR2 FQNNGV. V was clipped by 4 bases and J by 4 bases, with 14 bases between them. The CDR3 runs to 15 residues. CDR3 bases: TGTGCCAGCAGCTCTCCGACAGCTGCGGGAAACACCATATATTTT. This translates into CASSSPTAAGNTIYF. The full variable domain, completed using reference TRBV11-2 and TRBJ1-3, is EAGVAQSPRYKIIEKRQSVAFWCNPISGHATLYWYQQILGQGPKLLIQFQNNGVVDDSQLPKDRFSAERLKGVDSTLKIQPAKLEDSAVYLCASSSPTAAGNTIYFGEGSWLTVV.

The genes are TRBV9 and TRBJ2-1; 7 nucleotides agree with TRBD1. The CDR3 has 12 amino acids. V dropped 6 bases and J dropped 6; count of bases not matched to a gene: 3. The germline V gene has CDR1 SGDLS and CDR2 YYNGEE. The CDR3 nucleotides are TGTGCCAGCACCAGGGACAGCAATGAGCAGTTCTTC. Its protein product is CASTRDSNEQFF. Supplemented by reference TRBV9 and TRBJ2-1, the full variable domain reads DSGVTQTPKHLITATGQRVTLRCSPRSGDLSVYWYQQSLDQGLQFLIQYYNGEERAKGNILERFSAQQFPDLHSELNLSSLELGDSALYFCASTRDSNEQFFGPGTRLTVL.

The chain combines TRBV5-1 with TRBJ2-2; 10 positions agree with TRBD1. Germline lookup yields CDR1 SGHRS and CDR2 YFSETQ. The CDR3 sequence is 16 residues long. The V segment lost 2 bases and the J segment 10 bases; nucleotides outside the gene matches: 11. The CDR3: CASSLYRDRGVEELFF. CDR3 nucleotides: TGCGCCAGCAGCTTATACCGGGACAGGGGTGTGGAGGAGCTGTTTTTT.

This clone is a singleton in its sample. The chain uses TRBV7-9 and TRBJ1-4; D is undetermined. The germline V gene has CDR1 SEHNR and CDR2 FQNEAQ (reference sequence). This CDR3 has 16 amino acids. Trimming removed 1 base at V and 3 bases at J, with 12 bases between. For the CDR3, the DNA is TGTGCCAGCAGCTTAGATTGGCCGTCAGCTAATGAAAAACTGTTTTTT. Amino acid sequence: CASSLDWPSANEKLFF.

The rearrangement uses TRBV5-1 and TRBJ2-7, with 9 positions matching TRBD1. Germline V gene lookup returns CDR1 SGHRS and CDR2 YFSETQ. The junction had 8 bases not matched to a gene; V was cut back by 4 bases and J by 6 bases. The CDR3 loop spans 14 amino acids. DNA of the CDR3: TGCGCCAGCAGCACCGGGACAGGGCGCTCCGAGCAGTACGTC. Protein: CASSTGTGRSEQYV.

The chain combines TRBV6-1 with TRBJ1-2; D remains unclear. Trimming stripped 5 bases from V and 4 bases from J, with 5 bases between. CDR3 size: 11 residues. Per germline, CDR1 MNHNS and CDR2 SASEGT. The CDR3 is CASSSGYGYTF. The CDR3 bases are TGTGCCAGCAGTAGCGGCTATGGCTACACCTTC.

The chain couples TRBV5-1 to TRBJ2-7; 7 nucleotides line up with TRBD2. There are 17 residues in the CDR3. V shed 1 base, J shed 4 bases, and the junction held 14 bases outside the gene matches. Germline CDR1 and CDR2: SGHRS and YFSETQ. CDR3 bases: TGCGCCAGCAGCTTGATGGGGACTATCGGGGTTTCATACGAGCAGTACTTC. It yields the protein CASSLMGTIGVSYEQYF.

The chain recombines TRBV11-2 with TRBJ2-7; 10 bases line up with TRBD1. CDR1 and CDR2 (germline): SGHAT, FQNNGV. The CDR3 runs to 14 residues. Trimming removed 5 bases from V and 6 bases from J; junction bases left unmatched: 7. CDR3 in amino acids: CASSTTGGFLEQYF. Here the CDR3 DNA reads TGTGCCAGCAGCACGACAGGGGGCTTTCTCGAGCAGTACTTC.

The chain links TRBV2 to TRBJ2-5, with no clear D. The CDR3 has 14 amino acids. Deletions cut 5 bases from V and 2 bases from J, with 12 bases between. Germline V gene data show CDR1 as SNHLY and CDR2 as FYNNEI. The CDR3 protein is CASSSVVPQETQYF. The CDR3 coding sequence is TGTGCCAGCAGTAGTGTAGTTCCACAAGAGACCCAGTACTTC. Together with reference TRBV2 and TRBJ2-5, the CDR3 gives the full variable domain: EPEVTQTPSHQVTQMGQEVILRCVPISNHLYFYWYRQILGQKVEFLVSFYNNEISEKSEIFDDQFSVERPDGSNFTLKIRSTKLEDSAMYFCASSSVVPQETQYFGPGTRLLVL.

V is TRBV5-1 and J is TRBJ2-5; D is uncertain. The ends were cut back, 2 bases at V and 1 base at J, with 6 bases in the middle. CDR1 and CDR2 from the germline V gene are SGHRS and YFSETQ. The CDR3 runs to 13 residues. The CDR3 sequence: CASSLQLQETQYF. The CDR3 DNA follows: TGCGCCAGCAGCTTACAGCTCCAAGAGACCCAGTACTTC.

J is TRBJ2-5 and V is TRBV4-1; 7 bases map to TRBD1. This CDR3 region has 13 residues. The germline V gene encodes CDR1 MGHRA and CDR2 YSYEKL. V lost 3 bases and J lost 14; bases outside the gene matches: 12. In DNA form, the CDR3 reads TGCGCCAGCAGCCAGAACCTCCGGGACAGTTATTACTTC. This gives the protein CASSQNLRDSYYF.